Listed below are T cell receptor beta chains from one sample, sequenced in a study of blood T cell repertoires in COVID-19. TCRdb's copy holds only in-frame clones and misses some; the assay was immunoSEQ multiplex PCR. The sample lists 130,000 to 150,000 clones; roughly four fifths were seen once. Sequencing input: peripheral blood. These receptors all stem from a human donor with acute or convalescent COVID-19. The donor label of this sample is uncertain. Both conserved end residues are part of each CDR3. Fields, in order: V gene, J gene, clone size, D gene, CDR3 protein, CDR3 DNA. D genes are given only for firm matches. Clone size, where shown, is once, few, many, or a class for clones that have expanded.

v_gene: TRBV18
j_gene: TRBJ2-4
abundance: few
d_gene: TRBD1
CDR3aa: CASSQKQGQDKNIQYF
CDR3nt: TGTGCCAGCTCACAAAAACAGGGACAGGACAAAAACATTCAGTACTTC

v_gene: TRBV9
j_gene: TRBJ2-1
abundance: NA
d_gene: TRBD2
CDR3aa: CASSVGEGRVGNEQFF
CDR3nt: TGTGCCAGCAGCGTAGGGGAGGGCAGGGTAGGCAATGAGCAGTTCTTC

v_gene: TRBV6-2/TRBV6-3
j_gene: TRBJ1-2
abundance: NA
d_gene: NA
CDR3aa: CASSQGRQGFGGYTF
CDR3nt: TGTGCCAGCAGCCAGGGGCGGCAGGGGTTTGGAGGCTACACCTTC

v_gene: TRBV11-1
j_gene: TRBJ2-1
abundance: NA
d_gene: TRBD1
CDR3aa: CASSRDRVDEQFF
CDR3nt: TGTGCCAGCAGCCGGGACAGGGTGGATGAGCAGTTCTTC

v_gene: TRBV4-2
j_gene: TRBJ1-1
abundance: NA
d_gene: NA
CDR3aa: CASSQPDRYTEAFF
CDR3nt: TGTGCCAGCAGCCAACCTGACAGGTACACTGAAGCTTTCTTT

v_gene: TRBV11-2
j_gene: TRBJ1-6
abundance: NA
d_gene: NA
CDR3aa: CASSLDPGSSPLHF
CDR3nt: TGTGCCAGCAGCTTAGATCCAGGGTCGTCACCCCTCCACTTT

v_gene: TRBV18
j_gene: TRBJ2-7
abundance: NA
d_gene: NA
CDR3aa: CASSLQGNEQYF
CDR3nt: TGTGCCAGCTCACTCCAGGGAAACGAGCAGTACTTC

v_gene: TRBV25-1
j_gene: TRBJ2-7
abundance: NA
d_gene: TRBD2
CDR3aa: CASSEAGGRRYEQYF
CDR3nt: TGTGCCAGCAGTGAAGCGGGGGGCAGGCGGTACGAGCAGTACTTC

v_gene: TRBV5-1
j_gene: TRBJ2-7
abundance: NA
d_gene: NA
CDR3aa: CASSGGGGGSYEQYF
CDR3nt: TGCGCCAGCAGTGGGGGGGGCGGAGGCTCCTACGAGCAGTACTTC

v_gene: TRBV3-1/TRBV3-2
j_gene: TRBJ1-1
abundance: NA
d_gene: NA
CDR3aa: CASSQGGQNTEAFF
CDR3nt: TGTGCCAGCAGCCAAGGGGGACAAAACACTGAAGCTTTCTTT